Below, 27 T cell receptor beta chains from the same sample are listed, as sequenced in a study of tumour-infiltrating T cells in Burkitt lymphoma (TCRdb year 2020). Receptor libraries were prepared by the immunoSEQ multiplex PCR assay. The table was pulled from immuneACCESS by TCRdb, which kept in-frame rearrangements only. Such tables lose some clones; where checked, under half of the loss comes from unresolved V genes, and the rest has no known cause. Here the sample has about 17,000 clones; about 77% occur a single time. Together, the top ten hold around 2% of the sample. Sequencing was carried out using tumor tissue. These receptors originate from a human donor with diffuse large B-cell lymphoma.

This clone was counted between two and nine times. This sequence joins TRBV9 and TRBJ2-7, with 7 bases lining up with TRBD1. V lost 2 bases and J lost 5; bases outside the gene matches: 7. This CDR3 is built from 14 residues. Germline lookup yields CDR1 SGDLS and CDR2 YYNGEE. The CDR3 nucleotides are TGTGCCAGCAGCGTTACCGGGACAGCTGACGAGCAGTACTTC. It translates to CASSVTGTADEQYF.

In nucleotides, the CDR3 is TGTGCCAGCAGCTTCGATCACTCCGGAAACACCATATATTTT. This codes for CASSFDHSGNTIYF. J is TRBJ1-3 and V is TRBV7-9; the D is unclear. The germline gives CDR1 SEHNR, CDR2 FQNEAQ (reference sequence). The V end lost 3 bases, the J end lost 4 bases, and 10 bases lay between the germline ends. The CDR3 loop spans 14 amino acids. Filled out from reference TRBV7-9 and TRBJ1-3, the complete variable domain reads DTGVSQNPRHKITKRGQNVTFRCDPISEHNRLYWYRQTLGQGPEFLTYFQNEAQLEKSRLLSDRFSAERPKGSFSTLEIQRTEQGDSAMYLCASSFDHSGNTIYFGEGSWLTVV.

The chain couples TRBV6-6 to TRBJ2-5; D remains unclear. The ends were cut back, 4 bases at V and 2 bases at J, with 5 bases in the middle. Germline V gene sequence: CDR1 MNHNY, CDR2 SVGAGI (reference sequence). The CDR3 loop spans 12 amino acids. CDR3 nucleotide sequence: TGTGCCAGCAGTTTCTGGCAAGAGACCCAGTACTTC. Translating it yields CASSFWQETQYF.

V is TRBV18 and J is TRBJ2-7; TRBD1 or TRBD2 may be the D gene (7 bases each). Trimming pared 4 bases from V and 2 bases from J, leaving 15 bases between. The CDR3 totals 15 residues. Germline V gives CDR1 KGHSH, CDR2 LQKENI. This CDR3 reads CASSRSGTEAYEQYF. CDR3 bases: TGTGCCAGCTCACGAAGCGGGACAGAGGCCTACGAGCAGTACTTC.

This clone was seen only a few times. V is TRBV27 and J is TRBJ1-1, with a tentative D call TRBD1 (6 bases). V gave up 7 bases and J gave up 1 base, with 10 bases separating them. Germline values: CDR1 MNHEY, CDR2 SMNVEV (reference sequence). The CDR3 has 13 residues. CDR3 amino acids: CASKQGGNTEAFF. As DNA, the CDR3 is TGTGCCAGCAAACAGGGAGGGAACACTGAAGCTTTCTTT.

V gene TRBV9 combines with J gene TRBJ1-4, with D possibly matching TRBD1 (5 bases). Trimming took off 4 bases at V and 2 bases at J, with 18 bases between the two ends. Looked up from germline, CDR1 is SGDLS and CDR2 is YYNGEE. There are 17 residues in the CDR3. In nucleotides, the CDR3 is TGTGCCAGCAGCTCCTCAGGGATTGTGGCGACTAATGAAAAACTGTTTTTT. It translates to CASSSSGIVATNEKLFF.

With respect to this clone: A junction boundary mismatches the germline segment, possibly from a read error. The chain uses TRBV7-7 and TRBJ2-7; TRBD1 agrees at 8 bases. The CDR3 consists of 14 residues. Germline-derived CDR1 and CDR2 are SSHAT and FNYEAQ (reference sequence). The CDR3 region is CASSPQGGSYEQYF. In DNA, the CDR3 is TGTGCTAGCAGCCCACAGGGGGGCTCCTACGAGCAGTACTTC. Full variable domain (outside the CDR3, taken from reference TRBV7-7 and TRBJ2-7): GAGVSQSPRYKVTKRGQDVTLRCDPISSHATLYWYQQALGQGPEFLTYFNYEAQPDKSGLPSDRFSAERPEGSISTLTIQRTEQRDSAMYRCASSPQGGSYEQYFGPGTRLTVT.

V is TRBV4-3 and J is TRBJ1-1; no firm D call. V shed 0 bases and J shed 5 bases, with 13 bases lying between them. The CDR3 consists of 15 residues. Looked up from germline, CDR1 is LGHNA and CDR2 is YSLEER. For the CDR3, the DNA is TGCGCCAGCAGCCAAGACCCGCAATACAGTACTGAAGCTTTCTTT. Encoded protein: CASSQDPQYSTEAFF.

The V call is TRBV7-8, the J call TRBJ1-1; 8 bases line up with TRBD1. Germline V gene sequence: CDR1 SGHVS, CDR2 FQNEAQ. V was pared by 0 bases and J by 7 bases, with 10 bases of the junction left unmatched. The CDR3 contains 16 residues. For the CDR3, the DNA is TGTGCCAGCAGCTTAGCCCCCGGACAGGGTGGGAATGAAGCTTTCTTT. It codes for CASSLAPGQGGNEAFF.

In its sample, this clone was seen a few times. The rearrangement links TRBV11-3 to TRBJ1-1, with 8 positions matching TRBD1. V lost 5 bases and J lost 1; bases outside the gene matches: 3. The CDR3 loop spans 14 amino acids. Germline V gene lookup returns CDR1 SGHNT and CDR2 YENEEA. The CDR3 nucleotides read TGTGCCAGCAGCCCGCAGGGGGCGAACACTGAAGCTTTCTTT. It yields the protein CASSPQGANTEAFF.

This clone showed up just once. V is TRBV6-6 and J is TRBJ1-5, with 8 bases aligning to TRBD1. Losses at the gene ends were 8 bases for V and 12 bases for J; bases not matched to a gene: 9. CDR3 length: 12 residues. The V gene's germline CDR1 is MNHNY and CDR2 SVGAGI (reference sequence). The CDR3 protein is CASGQGARGQHF. The DNA of the CDR3 is TGTGCCAGCGGGCAGGGGGCGCGGGGCCAGCATTTT.

This rearrangement joins TRBV7-9 to TRBJ2-2; D is uncertain. Germline V CDR1 and CDR2: SEHNR, FQNEAQ (reference sequence). This CDR3 has 12 residues. V lost 7 bases to trimming and J lost 6 bases, with 9 bases between them. CDR3 sequence: CASIKNAGELFF. In DNA form, the CDR3 reads TGTGCCAGCATCAAAAACGCCGGGGAGCTGTTTTTT.

The gene calls are TRBV5-4 and TRBJ1-1; D is possibly TRBD1 (5 bases). Germline values: CDR1 SGHNT, CDR2 YYREEE (reference sequence). The CDR3 loop spans 14 amino acids. The V end lost 4 bases, the J end lost 0 bases, and 10 bases lay between the germline ends. For the CDR3, the DNA is TGTGCCAGCAGCGCACAAGGGGTGAACACTGAAGCTTTCTTT. Its protein is CASSAQGVNTEAFF.

The J gene is TRBJ2-5, the V gene TRBV27; D tentatively reads TRBD1 or TRBD2 (6 bases each). V shed 5 bases and J shed 5 bases, with 18 bases lying between them. The CDR3 is made up of 15 amino acids. Germline V gives CDR1 MNHEY, CDR2 SMNVEV (reference sequence). The CDR3: CASSPLVGGAETQYF. The CDR3 region has the DNA TGTGCCAGCAGTCCCCTGGTGGGGGGCGCTGAGACCCAGTACTTC.

In DNA form, the CDR3 reads TGCAGCGCCGCCCCTGGCTGGACAGGGGAACAAGAGACCCAGTACTTC. Translating gives CSAAPGWTGEQETQYF. This sequence joins TRBV29-1 and TRBJ2-5, with TRBD1 matching over 9 bases. With 7 bases clipped from V and 2 bases from J, the junction kept 14 bases outside the gene matches. The CDR3 has 16 amino acids. Germline V lookup: CDR1 SQVTM, CDR2 ANQGSEA.

The chain recombines TRBV7-9 with TRBJ1-1; 9 bases agree with TRBD1. Germline trimming cut 5 bases from V and 5 bases from J; bases unmatched to any gene: 9. This CDR3 is 15 amino acids long. Germline-derived CDR1 and CDR2 are SEHNR and FQNEAQ (reference sequence). CDR3 DNA sequence: TGTGCCAGCAGCCCGCACATCGGACAGGGGACTGAAGCTTTCTTT. Protein: CASSPHIGQGTEAFF.

CDR3 protein: CASSATGQGGTGELFF. In DNA, the CDR3 is TGTGCCAGCAGCGCGACGGGACAGGGGGGCACCGGGGAGCTGTTTTTT. This chain links TRBV7-2 with TRBJ2-2, with 11 bases identical to TRBD1. Germline V gene lookup returns CDR1 SGHTA and CDR2 FQGNSA. The V segment lost 5 bases and the J segment 4 bases; nucleotides outside the gene matches: 6. The CDR3 has 16 amino acids.

This clone turned up a few times. CDR3 in amino acids: CASSQVSGSYEQYF. CDR3 coding DNA: TGCGCCAGCAGCCAAGTTTCAGGGAGCTACGAGCAGTACTTC. The chain is built from TRBV4-1 and TRBJ2-7, with D tentatively TRBD1 or TRBD2 (5 bases each). CDR3 length: 14 residues. CDR1 and CDR2 (germline): MGHRA, YSYEKL. Between the trimmed V and J ends, which lost 1 base and 3 bases, there was a span of 10 bases.

This sequence joins TRBV19 and TRBJ1-1; tentatively, D is TRBD1 (5 bases). The CDR3 runs to 14 residues. CDR1 is LNHDA and CDR2 is SQIVND in the germline V gene (reference sequence). Trimming left V 11 bases short and J 0 bases short, with 16 bases between. CDR3 sequence: CAAGDRSLNTEAFF. The CDR3 nucleotides read TGTGCCGCGGGCGACAGATCCTTGAACACTGAAGCTTTCTTT.

The genes are TRBV6-5 and TRBJ2-1; a possible D gene is TRBD2 (5 bases). Germline loops: CDR1 MNHEY, CDR2 SVGAGI. V dropped 5 bases and J dropped 3 bases, with 14 bases sitting between them. The CDR3 extends over 15 amino acids. CDR3: CASSLSGPLYNEQFF. In DNA, the CDR3 is TGTGCCAGCAGTCTCAGCGGTCCTCTCTACAATGAGCAGTTCTTC.

V gene TRBV5-6 combines with J gene TRBJ1-1; TRBD1 is a possible D gene (6 bases). The CDR3 extends over 16 amino acids. The ends were cut back, 4 bases at V and 0 bases at J, with 16 bases in the middle. The V gene's germline CDR1 is SGHDT and CDR2 YYEEEE. This CDR3 reads CASSRGGGVLNTEAFF. Here the CDR3 DNA reads TGTGCCAGCAGCCGGGGAGGGGGGGTACTGAACACTGAAGCTTTCTTT. Combining the CDR3 with reference TRBV5-6 and TRBJ1-1 gives the whole variable domain DAGVTQSPTHLIKTRGQQVTLRCSPKSGHDTVSWYQQALGQGPQFIFQYYEEEERQRGNFPDRFSGHQFPNYSSELNVNALLLGDSALYLCASSRGGGVLNTEAFFGQGTRLTVV.

For the CDR3, the DNA is TGTGCTAGTGGTCCCGGGACGTACGACACTATTGAGGATACGCAGTATTTT. It codes for CASGPGTYDTIEDTQYF. V gene TRBV12-5 combines with J gene TRBJ2-3; D tentatively reads TRBD1 or TRBD2 (5 bases each). V was shortened by 5 bases and J by 6 bases, with 24 bases between the two germline ends. The CDR3 sequence is 17 residues long. Germline V gene sequence: CDR1 LGHNT, CDR2 FRNRAP.

The CDR3 DNA reads TGCGCCAGCAGCTTAAATGCGGACAGCCGCAATAGGGCCGAGAACTATGGCTACACCTTC. This encodes CASSLNADSRNRAENYGYTF. The J gene is TRBJ1-2, the V gene TRBV5-1; the D gene is possibly TRBD1 (6 bases). V dropped 2 bases and J dropped 2 bases, with 28 bases sitting between them. This CDR3 region has 20 residues. From germline, CDR1 is SGHRS and CDR2 YFSETQ.

This clone was counted only a few times. The chain links TRBV7-2 to TRBJ2-3, with D possibly being TRBD1 (5 bases). Germline lookup yields CDR1 SGHTA and CDR2 FQGNSA. The V and J ends lost 5 bases and 0 bases respectively, with 12 bases between them. This CDR3 is built from 15 residues. The CDR3 DNA reads TGTGCCAGCAGCCCCGAAGGACACAGCACAGATACGCAGTATTTT. Translation gives CASSPEGHSTDTQYF.

The rearrangement uses TRBV2 and TRBJ2-2, with D unresolved. Germline CDR1 SNHLY, CDR2 FYNNEI. The ends were cut back, 6 bases at V and 3 bases at J, with 2 bases in the middle. This CDR3 has 11 amino acids. CDR3 nucleotides: TGTGCCAGCAGCTACACCGGGGAGCTGTTTTTT. Translation: CASSYTGELFF.

Here the CDR3 reads CASSLSGISGNTIYF. DNA of the CDR3: TGTGCCAGCAGTTTATCGGGAATCTCTGGAAACACCATATATTTT. This chain connects TRBV27 to TRBJ1-3; D is undetermined. Germline CDR1 is MNHEY and CDR2 is SMNVEV (reference sequence). Trimming took 0 bases from V and 0 from J, leaving 6 bases between them. The CDR3 totals 15 residues.

This chain uses TRBV29-1 with TRBJ2-1; 10 bases map to TRBD2. Germline V gene data show CDR1 as SQVTM and CDR2 as ANQGSEA. This CDR3 comprises 15 residues. V shed 2 bases and J 9 bases; nucleotides not matched to a gene: 10. The chain's CDR3 is CSVERVLAGVGEQFF. The CDR3 DNA reads as TGCAGCGTTGAAAGGGTCCTAGCGGGAGTTGGTGAGCAGTTCTTC.